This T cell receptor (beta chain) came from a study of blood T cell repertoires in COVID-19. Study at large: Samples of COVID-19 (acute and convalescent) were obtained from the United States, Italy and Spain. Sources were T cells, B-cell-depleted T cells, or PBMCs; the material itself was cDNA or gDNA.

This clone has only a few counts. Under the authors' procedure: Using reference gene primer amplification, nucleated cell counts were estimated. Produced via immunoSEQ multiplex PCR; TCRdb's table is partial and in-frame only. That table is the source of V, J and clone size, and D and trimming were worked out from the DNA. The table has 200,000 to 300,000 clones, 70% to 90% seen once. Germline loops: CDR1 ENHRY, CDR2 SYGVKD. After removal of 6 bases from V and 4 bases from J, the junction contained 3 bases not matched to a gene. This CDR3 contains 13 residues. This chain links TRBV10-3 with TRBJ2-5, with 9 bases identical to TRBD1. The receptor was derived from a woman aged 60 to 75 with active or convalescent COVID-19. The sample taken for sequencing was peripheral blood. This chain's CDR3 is CAISATGGETQYF. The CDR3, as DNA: TGTGCCATCAGCGCGACAGGGGGAGAGACCCAGTACTTC.